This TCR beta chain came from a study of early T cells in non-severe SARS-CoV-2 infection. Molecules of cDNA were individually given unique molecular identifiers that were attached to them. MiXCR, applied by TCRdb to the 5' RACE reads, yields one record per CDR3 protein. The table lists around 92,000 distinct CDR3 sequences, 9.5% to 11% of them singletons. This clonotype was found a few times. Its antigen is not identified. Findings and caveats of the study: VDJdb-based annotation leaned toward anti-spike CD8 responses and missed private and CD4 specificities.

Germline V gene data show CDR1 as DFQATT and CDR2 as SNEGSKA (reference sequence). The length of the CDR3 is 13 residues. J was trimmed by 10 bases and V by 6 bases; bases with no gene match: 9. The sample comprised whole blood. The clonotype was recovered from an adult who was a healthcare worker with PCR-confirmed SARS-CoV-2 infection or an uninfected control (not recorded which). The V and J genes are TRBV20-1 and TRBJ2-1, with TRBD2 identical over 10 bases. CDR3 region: CSAKAGGPREQFF. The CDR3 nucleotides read TGCAGTGCCAAAGCGGGAGGGCCTAGGGAGCAGTTCTTC.